This T cell receptor (beta chain) derives from a study of CD4+ T cells in melanoma. Of note for this clone: Its antigen remains unknown.

Sequencing used immunoSEQ multiplex PCR; TCRdb keeps in-frame clones, though not all of them. The table includes about 4,900 clones, 50% to 75% detected once. The study's findings and limits: Diverse differentiation states were reported for melanoma neoantigen-specific CD4+ T cells. CD8+ T cell, macrophage and B cell function reportedly correlated with neoantigen-specific CD4+ T cells.

This TCR was sampled from a human donor with melanoma. The sequencing sample was made of cells from a culture (not recorded whether cultured in vitro).

DNA for the CDR3: TGTGCCAGCAGTCCTCCGGACTACGGGGACACAGATACGCAGTATTTT. This codes for CASSPPDYGDTDTQYF. The chain combines TRBV28 with TRBJ2-3; the D gene is possibly TRBD2 (6 bases). Trimming cost V 5 bases and J 2 bases, with 17 bases left between them. CDR1 is MDHEN and CDR2 is SYDVKM in the germline V gene. The CDR3 runs 16 residues. Looking up the rest from reference TRBV28 and TRBJ2-3 gives the full variable domain: DVKVTQSSRYLVKRTGEKVFLECVQDMDHENMFWYRQDPGLGLRLIYFSYDVKMKEKGDIPEGYSVSREKKERFSLILESASTNQTSMYLCASSPPDYGDTDTQYFGPGTRLTVL.